This T cell receptor beta chain is drawn from a study of T-cell reconstitution after alpha-beta-depleted transplantation in children. This CDR3 contains 16 residues. V lost 4 bases, J lost 1 base, and 5 bases stayed unmatched. Germline V gene sequence: CDR1 SGHTA, CDR2 FQGNSA. Preparation of the TCRbeta library used unique molecular identifiers. TCRdb used MiXCR to reprocess the PCR reads, holding one entry per CDR3 protein. There are a few hundred thousand distinct CDR3 sequences in the sample; 10% to 13% occur only once, and 2% to 3% lies in the top ten. There are a few counts of this clonotype. The material sequenced was PBMCs from the stem cell graft donor, taken from the stem cell graft. This receptor was identified in a human donor who donated a stem cell graft to a child with acute lymphoblastic leukemia. The chain employs TRBV7-2 and TRBJ1-5; 9 positions match TRBD1. The CDR3 here is CASSSTGGVSNQPQHF. The CDR3 DNA sequence: TGTGCCAGCAGCTCGACAGGGGGTGTCAGCAATCAGCCCCAGCATTTT.